The 16 T cell receptor beta chains given below trace back to one sample, sequenced in a study of beta chain features in type 1 diabetes. These TCRs are of unknown antigen specificity. The study reverse transcribed the entire isolated RNA, so it sequenced expressed TCRB transcripts. Using immunoSEQ multiplex PCR, the repertoire was profiled, and TCRdb retains in-frame clones only, with some absent. The table shows around 50,000 clones, with 35% to 55% occurring only once. Notes on the study in general: Researchers report that Type 1 diabetes patients had moderately but significantly shorter TCRB CDR3s across all four CD4+ subsets.

The sequenced material came from stem cell memory CD4+ T cells from blood. These receptors were taken from a man between 25 and 39 years old with type 1 diabetes.

This clone came up a few times. This sequence joins TRBV6-5 and TRBJ1-2; TRBD1 aligns across 7 bases. There are 14 residues in the CDR3. Germline trimming cut 6 bases from V and 2 bases from J; bases unmatched to any gene: 6. From germline, CDR1 is MNHEY and CDR2 SVGAGI. The CDR3 protein is CASSRDSYNYGYTF. The CDR3 region has the DNA TGTGCCAGCAGCCGGGACAGCTACAACTATGGCTACACCTTC.

V usage is TRBV11-2 and J usage is TRBJ2-3; 14 bases fit TRBD2. This CDR3 spans 17 amino acids. Germline lookup yields CDR1 SGHAT and CDR2 FQNNGV. J was trimmed by 2 bases and V by 3 bases; bases with no gene match: 4. The CDR3 region is CASSFRTSGRLTDTQYF. For the CDR3, the DNA is TGTGCCAGCAGCTTCCGGACTAGCGGGAGGCTCACAGATACGCAGTATTTT.

This sequence joins TRBV9 and TRBJ1-3; 9 bases line up with TRBD1. Germline V lookup: CDR1 SGDLS, CDR2 YYNGEE. This CDR3 is 14 amino acids long. V was clipped by 3 bases and J by 4 bases; unmatched bases: 2. In DNA form, the CDR3 reads TGTGCCAGCAGCGCCGGGACAGGGGGAAACACCATATATTTT. It translates to CASSAGTGGNTIYF.

The chain couples TRBV28 to TRBJ2-1; 8 bases map to TRBD2. Germline V gene lookup returns CDR1 MDHEN and CDR2 SYDVKM. The CDR3 consists of 14 residues. V shed 8 bases, J shed 8 bases, and the junction held 11 bases outside the gene matches. This CDR3 is CASSKPAGDHEQFF. CDR3 coding DNA: TGTGCCAGCTCCAAGCCAGCGGGAGACCATGAGCAGTTCTTC.

This clone was found a few times. This rearrangement joins TRBV27 to TRBJ2-5; 11 bases align to TRBD2. The germline gives CDR1 MNHEY, CDR2 SMNVEV (reference sequence). After removal of 4 bases from V and 5 bases from J, the junction contained 6 bases not matched to a gene. The CDR3 is 15 amino acids. The chain's CDR3 is CASSSRLAGRETQYF. DNA for the CDR3: TGTGCCAGCAGTTCAAGACTAGCGGGACGGGAGACCCAGTACTTC.

The V call is TRBV28, the J call TRBJ2-3; D is possibly TRBD2 (6 bases). The germline V gene has CDR1 MDHEN and CDR2 SYDVKM. This CDR3 has 15 amino acids. The V and J ends lost 3 bases and 2 bases respectively, with 12 bases between them. The CDR3: CASSLGSGVTDTQYF. The CDR3 bases are TGTGCCAGCAGTTTGGGTAGCGGAGTCACAGATACGCAGTATTTT.

This chain links TRBV21-1 with TRBJ2-7; TRBD2 was called by the table and not checked on the DNA. TRBV21-1 is marked as a pseudogene. The CDR3 sequence is 16 residues long. The CDR3 DNA is TGTGCCAGCAGCAAAAATGGAGGGACCGAGTCCTACGAGCAGTACTTC. Protein product: CASSKNGGTESYEQYF.

This clone came up a few times. The chain combines TRBV18 with TRBJ1-2; the match to TRBD1 covers 10 bases. The CDR3 extends over 14 amino acids. CDR1 and CDR2 from the germline V gene are KGHSH and LQKENI. J lost 6 bases, V lost 1 base, and 2 bases had no gene match. The DNA of the CDR3 is TGTGCCAGCTCACCACAAGGGACAGGGGATGGCTACACCTTC. Its protein is CASSPQGTGDGYTF.

The DNA for the CDR3 is TGTGCCAGCAGTTTACCTAGGCAGACTGAAGCTTTCTTT. The encoded protein is CASSLPRQTEAFF. The J gene is TRBJ1-1, the V gene TRBV28; D remains ambiguous. CDR1 and CDR2 (germline): MDHEN, SYDVKM. The CDR3 consists of 13 residues. Trimming cost V 2 bases and J 5 bases, with 9 bases left between them.

The genes are TRBV5-1 and TRBJ2-7; D unclear. With 0 bases removed from V and 6 bases from J, the gap between germline ends came to 13 bases. The CDR3 covers 14 residues. Germline CDR1 reads SGHRS; CDR2 reads YFSETQ. The CDR3 DNA reads as TGCGCCAGCAGCTTGGGGTTCAGCGCGCCCGAGCAGTACTTC. Its protein is CASSLGFSAPEQYF.

CDR3 nucleotides: TGTGCCAGCAGTTTAAGGCTAGCGGGAGGTGACACCGGGGAGCTGTTTTTT. Amino acids: CASSLRLAGGDTGELFF. The chain carries TRBV27 and TRBJ2-2; 11 nucleotides align to TRBD2. V trimming: 2 bases; J trimming: 3 bases; junction bases outside the gene matches: 5. The CDR3 totals 17 residues. Germline assignment: CDR1 MNHEY and CDR2 SMNVEV (reference sequence).

This clone was seen more than once but under ten times. The chain employs TRBV29-1 and TRBJ1-2; 12 bases are a match to TRBD1. The V segment lost 6 bases and the J segment 7 bases; nucleotides outside the gene matches: 9. Germline V gives CDR1 SQVTM, CDR2 ANQGSEA. The length of the CDR3 is 14 residues. CDR3 bases: TGCAGCGTGGGCTCGGGACAGGGGGCGCGTGGCTACACCTTC. This gives the protein CSVGSGQGARGYTF.

The chain couples TRBV6-1 to TRBJ2-7; 10 nucleotides match TRBD2. The CDR3 loop spans 15 amino acids. Trimming at V came to 4 bases and at J to 1 base, leaving 4 bases not matched to a gene. Germline CDR1 reads MNHNS; CDR2 reads SASEGT. This CDR3 is CASSVRTSGSYEQYF. The CDR3 bases are TGTGCCAGCAGTGTACGGACTAGCGGATCCTACGAGCAGTACTTC.

As to this clone: Germline and junction disagree at one end, which may indicate a read error. The chain joins TRBV7-7 to TRBJ2-5; 16 nucleotides match TRBD2. Germline CDR1 SSHAT, CDR2 FNYEAQ (reference sequence). CDR3 length: 15 amino acids. This CDR3 reads CASSLGLAGGETQYF. In DNA, the CDR3 is TGTGCTAGCAGCTTGGGACTAGCGGGAGGGGAGACCCAGTACTTC.

This chain uses TRBV19 with TRBJ1-2; D unclear. This CDR3 contains 15 residues. Trimming took 7 bases from V and 5 from J, leaving 20 bases between them. Germline CDR1 reads LNHDA; CDR2 reads SQIVND (reference sequence). The CDR3 is CASKVQDSLRYGYTF. In nucleotides, the CDR3 is TGTGCCAGTAAAGTGCAGGACTCCTTACGGTATGGCTACACCTTC.

The chain employs TRBV19 and TRBJ1-5, with 7 positions matching TRBD1. Germline values: CDR1 LNHDA, CDR2 SQIVND (reference sequence). This CDR3 is built from 15 residues. With V trimmed by 5 bases and J by 3 bases, 7 bases remained unmatched. The chain's CDR3 is CASSPRTGHNQPQHF. The CDR3 nucleotides read TGTGCCAGTAGTCCAAGGACAGGCCACAATCAGCCCCAGCATTTT.